This entry is about one T cell receptor beta chain. Antigen unknown. This sample is part of a study of cytomegalovirus exposure and HLA in healthy donors. Study findings and constraints: TCR beta V- and J-gene trimming was later associated with a missense DCLRE1C variant.

The PCR ran on 60 Vbeta and 13 Jbeta primers. Clones were sequenced by immunoSEQ multiplex PCR, and TCRdb holds only the in-frame ones, with some missing. The sample comprises 90,000 to 120,000 clones, approximately 84% of which are singletons, and 2% to 2.5% rests with the top ten. CDR3 length: 14 residues. Deletions cut 0 bases from V and 7 bases from J, with 12 bases between. In germline, CDR1 is MGHRA, CDR2 YSYEKL. Source material: PBMCs. The V call is TRBV4-1, the J call TRBJ1-2; a possible D gene is TRBD1 (5 bases). The receptor's source is a man aged 25-45 years in good health and CMV-seronegative. The CDR3 loop reads CASSQDTGGSGYTF. Written as DNA, the CDR3 is TGCGCCAGCAGCCAAGATACGGGGGGAAGTGGCTACACCTTC.